The present T cell receptor (beta chain) was sequenced within a study of cytomegalovirus exposure and HLA in healthy donors. With 60 Vbeta and 13 Jbeta primers, the PCR was carried out. The protocol was immunoSEQ multiplex PCR, while the TCRdb copy is restricted to in-frame clones and leaves out a portion. The sample holds roughly 120,000 clones, less than 85% seen once. This clone showed up just a few times. This clonotype was obtained from a man aged 50 to 60 in good health and CMV-seropositive. The sequenced sample consisted of PBMCs.

In DNA, the CDR3 is TGTGCCATCGCGGTGGGGTCTCAGGGGAACTATGGCTACACCTTC. Protein: CAIAVGSQGNYGYTF. The genes are TRBV7-9 and TRBJ1-2; possibly TRBD1 for D (6 bases). This CDR3 region has 15 residues. CDR1 and CDR2 (germline): SEHNR, FQNEAQ (reference sequence). V lost 10 bases to trimming and J lost 2 bases, with 20 bases between them.